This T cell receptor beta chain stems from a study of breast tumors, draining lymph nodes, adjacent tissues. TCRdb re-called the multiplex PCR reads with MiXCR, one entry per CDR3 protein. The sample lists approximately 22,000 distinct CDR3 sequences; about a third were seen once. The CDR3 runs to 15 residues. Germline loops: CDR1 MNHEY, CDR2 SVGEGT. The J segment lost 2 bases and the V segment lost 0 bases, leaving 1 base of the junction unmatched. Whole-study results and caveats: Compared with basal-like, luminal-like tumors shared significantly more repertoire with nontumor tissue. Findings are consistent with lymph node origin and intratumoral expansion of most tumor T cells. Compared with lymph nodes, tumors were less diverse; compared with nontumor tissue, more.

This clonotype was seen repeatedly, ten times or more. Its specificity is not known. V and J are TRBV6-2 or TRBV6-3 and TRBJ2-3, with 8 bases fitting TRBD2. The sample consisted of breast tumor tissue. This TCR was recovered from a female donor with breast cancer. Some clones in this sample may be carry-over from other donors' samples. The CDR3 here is CASSYSTSDTDTQYF. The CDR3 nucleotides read TGTGCCAGCAGTTACTCGACTAGCGACACAGATACGCAGTATTTT.